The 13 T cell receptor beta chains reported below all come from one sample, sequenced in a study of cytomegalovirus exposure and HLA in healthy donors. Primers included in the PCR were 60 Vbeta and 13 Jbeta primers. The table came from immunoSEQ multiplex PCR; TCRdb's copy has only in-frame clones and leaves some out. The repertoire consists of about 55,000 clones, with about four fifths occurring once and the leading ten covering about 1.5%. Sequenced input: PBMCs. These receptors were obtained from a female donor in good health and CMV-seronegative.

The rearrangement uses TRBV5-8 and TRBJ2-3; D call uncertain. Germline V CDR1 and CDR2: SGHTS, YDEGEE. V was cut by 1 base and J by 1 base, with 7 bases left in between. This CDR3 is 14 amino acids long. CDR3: CASSLSSGTDTQYF. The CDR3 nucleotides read TGTGCCAGCAGCTTGAGTAGTGGCACAGATACGCAGTATTTT.

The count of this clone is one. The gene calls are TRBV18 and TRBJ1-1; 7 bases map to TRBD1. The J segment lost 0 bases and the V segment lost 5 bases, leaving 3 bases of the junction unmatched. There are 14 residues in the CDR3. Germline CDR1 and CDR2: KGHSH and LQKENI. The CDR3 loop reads CASSADRLNTEAFF. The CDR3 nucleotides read TGTGCCAGCTCAGCGGACAGGTTGAACACTGAAGCTTTCTTT. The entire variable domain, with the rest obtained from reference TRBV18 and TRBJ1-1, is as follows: NAGVMQNPRHLVRRRGQEARLRCSPMKGHSHVYWYRQLPEEGLKFMVYLQKENIIDESGMPKERFSAEFPKEGPSILRIQQVVRGDSAAYFCASSADRLNTEAFFGQGTRLTVV.

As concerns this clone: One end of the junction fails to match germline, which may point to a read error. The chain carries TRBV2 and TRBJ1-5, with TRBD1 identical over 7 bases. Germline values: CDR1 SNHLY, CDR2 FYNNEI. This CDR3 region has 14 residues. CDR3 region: CASNLRETGHYLTF. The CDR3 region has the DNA TGTGCCAGCAACCTAAGGGAGACAGGGCATTATTTAACCTTT.

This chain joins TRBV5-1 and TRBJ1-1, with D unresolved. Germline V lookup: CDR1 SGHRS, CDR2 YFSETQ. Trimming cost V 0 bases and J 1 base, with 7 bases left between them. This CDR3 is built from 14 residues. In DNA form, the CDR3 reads TGCGCCAGCAGCTTGGCCGGGGAGAACACTGAAGCTTTCTTT. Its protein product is CASSLAGENTEAFF. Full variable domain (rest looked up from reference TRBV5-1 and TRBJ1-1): KAGVTQTPRYLIKTRGQQVTLSCSPISGHRSVSWYQQTPGQGLQFLFEYFSETQRNKGNFPGRFSGRQFSNSRSEMNVSTLELGDSALYLCASSLAGENTEAFFGQGTRLTVV.

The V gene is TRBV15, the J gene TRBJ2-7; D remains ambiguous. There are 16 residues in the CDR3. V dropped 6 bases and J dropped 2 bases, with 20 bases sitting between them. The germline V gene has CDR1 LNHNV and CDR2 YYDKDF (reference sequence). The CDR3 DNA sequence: TGTGCCACCAGGCCCGATTATTCTATATTGGCCTACGAGCAGTACTTC. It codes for CATRPDYSILAYEQYF.

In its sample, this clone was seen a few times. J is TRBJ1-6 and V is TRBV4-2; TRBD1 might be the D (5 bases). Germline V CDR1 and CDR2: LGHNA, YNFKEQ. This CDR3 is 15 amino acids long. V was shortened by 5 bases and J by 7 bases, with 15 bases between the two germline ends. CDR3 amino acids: CASSARQRGNSPLHF. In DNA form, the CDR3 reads TGTGCCAGCAGCGCGCGACAGCGAGGAAATTCACCCCTCCACTTT.

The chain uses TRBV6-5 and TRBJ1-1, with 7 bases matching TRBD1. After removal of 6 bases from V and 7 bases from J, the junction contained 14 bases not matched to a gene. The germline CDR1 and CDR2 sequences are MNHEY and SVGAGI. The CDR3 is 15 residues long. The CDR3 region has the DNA TGTGCCAGCAGACCCCTGACAGGGACCTTTAGTGAAGCTTTCTTT. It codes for CASRPLTGTFSEAFF.

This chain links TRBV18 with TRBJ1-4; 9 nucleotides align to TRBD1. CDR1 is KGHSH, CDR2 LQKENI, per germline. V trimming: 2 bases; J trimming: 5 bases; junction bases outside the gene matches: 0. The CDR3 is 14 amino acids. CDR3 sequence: CASSPGTGNEKLFF. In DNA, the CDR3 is TGTGCCAGCTCACCAGGGACAGGGAATGAAAAACTGTTTTTT. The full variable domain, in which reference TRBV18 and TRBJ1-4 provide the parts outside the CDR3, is NAGVMQNPRHLVRRRGQEARLRCSPMKGHSHVYWYRQLPEEGLKFMVYLQKENIIDESGMPKERFSAEFPKEGPSILRIQQVVRGDSAAYFCASSPGTGNEKLFFGSGTQLSVL.

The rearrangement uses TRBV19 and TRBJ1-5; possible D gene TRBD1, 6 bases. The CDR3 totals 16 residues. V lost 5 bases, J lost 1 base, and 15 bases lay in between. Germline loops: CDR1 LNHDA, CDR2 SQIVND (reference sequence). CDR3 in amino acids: CASSFLQGWSNQPQHF. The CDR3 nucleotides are TGTGCCAGTAGTTTTTTACAGGGTTGGAGCAATCAGCCCCAGCATTTT. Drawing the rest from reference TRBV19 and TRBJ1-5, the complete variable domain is DGGITQSPKYLFRKEGQNVTLSCEQNLNHDAMYWYRQDPGQGLRLIYYSQIVNDFQKGDIAEGYSVSREKKESFPLTVTSAQKNPTAFYLCASSFLQGWSNQPQHFGDGTRLSIL.

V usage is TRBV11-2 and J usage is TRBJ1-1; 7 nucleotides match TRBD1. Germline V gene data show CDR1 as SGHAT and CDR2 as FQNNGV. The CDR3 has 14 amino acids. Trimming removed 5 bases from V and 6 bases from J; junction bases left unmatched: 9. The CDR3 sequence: CASSIRQGSAEAFF. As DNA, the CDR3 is TGTGCCAGCAGCATCAGACAGGGAAGTGCTGAAGCTTTCTTT. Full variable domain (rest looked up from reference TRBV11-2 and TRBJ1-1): EAGVAQSPRYKIIEKRQSVAFWCNPISGHATLYWYQQILGQGPKLLIQFQNNGVVDDSQLPKDRFSAERLKGVDSTLKIQPAKLEDSAVYLCASSIRQGSAEAFFGQGTRLTVV.

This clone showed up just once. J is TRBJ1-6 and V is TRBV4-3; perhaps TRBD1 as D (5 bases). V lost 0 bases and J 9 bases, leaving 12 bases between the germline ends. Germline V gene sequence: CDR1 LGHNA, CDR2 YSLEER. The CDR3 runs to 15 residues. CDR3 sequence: CASSQDQGRPSPLHF. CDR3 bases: TGCGCCAGCAGCCAAGATCAGGGCAGACCTTCACCCCTCCACTTT.

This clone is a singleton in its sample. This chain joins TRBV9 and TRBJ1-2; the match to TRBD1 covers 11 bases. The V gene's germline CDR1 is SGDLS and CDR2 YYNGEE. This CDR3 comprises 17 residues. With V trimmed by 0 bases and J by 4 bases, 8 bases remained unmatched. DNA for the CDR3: TGTGCCAGCAGCGTAGGGACAGGGGGCGCGGATGGCTATGGCTACACCTTC. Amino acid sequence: CASSVGTGGADGYGYTF.

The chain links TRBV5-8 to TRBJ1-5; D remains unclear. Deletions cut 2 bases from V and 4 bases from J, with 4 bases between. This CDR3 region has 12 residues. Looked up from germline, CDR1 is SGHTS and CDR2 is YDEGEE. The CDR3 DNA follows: TGTGCCAGCAGCTTCAATAATCAGCCCCAGCATTTT. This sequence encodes CASSFNNQPQHF.